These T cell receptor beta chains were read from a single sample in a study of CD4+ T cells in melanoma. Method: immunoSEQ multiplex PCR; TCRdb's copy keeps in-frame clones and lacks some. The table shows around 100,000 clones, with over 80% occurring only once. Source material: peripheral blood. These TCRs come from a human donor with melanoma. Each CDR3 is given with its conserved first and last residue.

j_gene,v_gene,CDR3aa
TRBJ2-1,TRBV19,CATRVAGSSFYNEQFF
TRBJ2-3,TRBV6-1,CASSEARWRTDTDTQYF
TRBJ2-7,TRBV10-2,CASSYWVLNEQYF
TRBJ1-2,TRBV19,CASKGQARINYGYTF
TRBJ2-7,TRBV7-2,CASSTGLAGVREQYF
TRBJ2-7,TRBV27,CASSGRREQYF
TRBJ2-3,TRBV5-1,CASSLGSSGGLDTQYF
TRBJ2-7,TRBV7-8,CASSKETSGVSYEQYF
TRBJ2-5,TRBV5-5,CASSLDIVQETQYF
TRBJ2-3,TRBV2,CASRATGIPTDTQYF
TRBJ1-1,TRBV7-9,CASSLTPGPYTEAFF
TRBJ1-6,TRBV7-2,CASSLTPGNSPLHF
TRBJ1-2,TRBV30,CAWTPGAGGYTF
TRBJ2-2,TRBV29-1,CSVEDVLAGRTGELFF
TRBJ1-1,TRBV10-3,CAISEIATGAEAFF
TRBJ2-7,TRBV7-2,CASSPPPLASQQYF
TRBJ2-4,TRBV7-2,CASSVGQGVQYF
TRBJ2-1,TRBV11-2,CASSKRPSGSGEHNEQFF
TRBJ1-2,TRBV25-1,CASSKAGTGSSNYGYTF
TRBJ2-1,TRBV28,CASSLIAGGALNEQFF
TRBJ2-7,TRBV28,CASSLPGQSPYEQYF
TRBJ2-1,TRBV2,CASSWQTYNEQFF
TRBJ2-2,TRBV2,CASSEMAGELFF
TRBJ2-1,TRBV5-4,CASSSLQSGGTYNEQFF
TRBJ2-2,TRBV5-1,CASSLETGDTGELFF
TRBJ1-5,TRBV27,CASRPTGDMQPQHF
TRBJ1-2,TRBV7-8,CASGRDTNYGYTF
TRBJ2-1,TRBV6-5,CASSYLGEGKEKQFF
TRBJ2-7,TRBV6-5,CASSYQRQGGHEQYF
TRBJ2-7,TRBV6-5,CASSFLAGNDYEQYF
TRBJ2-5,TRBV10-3,CAISESGSQETQYF
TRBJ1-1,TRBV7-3,CASSLMEGAEAFF
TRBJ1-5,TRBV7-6,CASSLEPGHQYSNQPQHF
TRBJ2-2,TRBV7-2,CASSPDHTGELFF
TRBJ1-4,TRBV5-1,CASSLDPGVNEKLFF
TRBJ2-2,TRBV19,CASTGTGAGELFF
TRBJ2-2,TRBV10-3,CAISWTGGELFF
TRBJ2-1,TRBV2,CASSEGLAGQSGQFF
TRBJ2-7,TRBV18,CASSPQTRLAVPYEQYF
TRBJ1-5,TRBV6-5,CASSRQGSGQPQHF
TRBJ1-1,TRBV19,CAAQSVSVGTEAFF
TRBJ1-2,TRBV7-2,CASSRDRVYGYTF